These 32 T cell receptor beta chains share one sample of origin, sequenced in a study of blood T cells in healthy people across ages. A J-beta primer mix and a sample-barcoded 5' primer were used in a second PCR of roughly 6 to 12 cycles. TCRdb redid the calling of the 5' RACE reads with MiXCR, one entry per CDR3 protein. Among about 900,000 distinct CDR3 sequences listed, around 48% were seen once. The material sequenced was blood. The receptors here all came from a young man in good health.

The CDR3 DNA reads TGTGCCAGCAGCTCTTTAGTAGCGGGAGAGAAAGGAAATGAGCAGTACTTC. Translation: CASSSLVAGEKGNEQYF. This rearrangement joins TRBV7-9 to TRBJ2-7, with 9 bases aligning to TRBD2. Germline V gene sequence: CDR1 SEHNR, CDR2 FQNEAQ (reference sequence). The CDR3 is made up of 17 amino acids. The V gene end was trimmed by 4 bases and the J gene end by 7 bases; junction bases not matched to a gene: 17.

The rearrangement uses TRBV11-3 and TRBJ1-1, with D maybe TRBD1 (5 bases). This CDR3 has 13 amino acids. The V and J ends lost 0 bases and 10 bases respectively, with 12 bases between them. Germline lookup yields CDR1 SGHNT and CDR2 YENEEA. The CDR3 sequence is CASSLDPGRRAFF. CDR3 in DNA: TGTGCCAGCAGCTTAGATCCAGGGCGCCGAGCTTTCTTT.

The rearrangement uses TRBV5-1 and TRBJ1-4; 8 positions agree with TRBD1. CDR3 length: 15 amino acids. Germline-derived CDR1 and CDR2 are SGHRS and YFSETQ. V was pared by 3 bases and J by 2 bases, with 3 bases of the junction left unmatched. The CDR3 nucleotides read TGCGCCAGCAGCTGGCAGGGGGCGACTAATGAAAAACTGTTTTTT. This translates into CASSWQGATNEKLFF.

As concerns this clonotype: The junction departs from germline at one end; a sequencing error may be responsible. V and J are TRBV5-1 and TRBJ1-4, with D maybe TRBD1 (5 bases). The CDR3 extends over 14 amino acids. Per germline, CDR1 SGHRS and CDR2 YFSETQ. CDR3: CAGSPGGTNEKLFF. The CDR3 nucleotides read TGCGCCGGCAGCCCCGGGGGGACTAATGAAAAACTGTTTTTT.

This clonotype was seen a single time. V and J are TRBV14 and TRBJ1-2; 8 nucleotides agree with TRBD1. J lost 4 bases, V lost 4 bases, and 5 bases had no gene match. This CDR3 is built from 14 residues. Germline V gene data show CDR1 as SGHDN and CDR2 as FVKESK. In DNA, the CDR3 is TGTGCCAGCAGCCGCGGGGGACAGGTCTATGGCTACACCTTC. As protein: CASSRGGQVYGYTF.

This chain uses TRBV3-1 with TRBJ1-1; 8 bases are a match to TRBD1. V lost 4 bases to trimming and J lost 0 bases; unmatched junction nucleotides: 7. The CDR3 has 16 residues. The germline V gene encodes CDR1 LGHDT and CDR2 YNNKEL (reference sequence). CDR3 amino acids: CASSPTRQGMNTEAFF. As DNA, the CDR3 is TGTGCCAGCAGCCCAACTCGACAGGGGATGAACACTGAAGCTTTCTTT.

This chain links TRBV6-6 with TRBJ1-2, with D possibly being TRBD1 (6 bases). The V end was cut by 4 bases, the J end by 0 bases, with 9 bases between. Germline CDR1 MNHNY, CDR2 SVGAGI (reference sequence). This CDR3 contains 14 residues. CDR3 coding DNA: TGTGCCAGCAGTTGGACAGCTTCTAACTATGGCTACACCTTC. As protein: CASSWTASNYGYTF.

The chain combines TRBV13 with TRBJ2-7; 10 nucleotides agree with TRBD2. The CDR3 totals 15 residues. Germline CDR1 reads PRHDT; CDR2 reads FYEKMQ (reference sequence). With 4 bases clipped from V and 3 bases from J, the junction kept 6 bases outside the gene matches. Here the CDR3 reads CASSSRVAGGYEQYF. The CDR3 coding sequence is TGTGCCAGCAGCTCCCGCGTAGCGGGGGGCTACGAGCAGTACTTC.

The chain couples TRBV24-1 to TRBJ2-3, with 8 bases fitting TRBD1. The germline CDR1 and CDR2 sequences are KGHDR and SFDVKD. The CDR3 loop spans 14 amino acids. Trimming removed 6 bases from V and 4 bases from J; junction bases left unmatched: 5. CDR3: CATSRTGFSDTQYF. DNA for the CDR3: TGTGCCACCAGTAGGACAGGGTTTTCAGATACGCAGTATTTT.

The chain has TRBV12-3 or TRBV12-4 and TRBJ2-5, with 9 bases lining up with TRBD1. There are 15 residues in the CDR3. Losses at the gene ends were 5 bases for V and 11 bases for J; bases not matched to a gene: 15. The CDR3 loop reads CASSRTGTGHNEQYF. CDR3 DNA: TGTGCCAGCAGTCGTACCGGGACAGGGCACAATGAGCAGTACTTC.

The chain is built from TRBV30 and TRBJ2-1; TRBD2 aligns across 7 bases. The CDR3 runs to 16 residues. In germline, CDR1 is GTSNPN, CDR2 SVGIG (reference sequence). The trim removed 0 bases at V and 3 bases at J, leaving 8 bases unmatched. The CDR3 DNA reads TGTGCCTGGAGTGTAAGCCGACTAGCCAGCTACAATGAGCAGTTCTTC. Translated, it gives CAWSVSRLASYNEQFF.

The rearrangement uses TRBV5-1 and TRBJ2-4; 8 bases match TRBD1. This CDR3 is 16 amino acids long. Germline CDR1 is SGHRS and CDR2 is YFSETQ. V was clipped by 2 bases and J by 7 bases; unmatched bases: 11. The CDR3 region has the DNA TGCGCCAGCAGCTTTTCGGTTCCAGGGGGCAGGAACATTCAGTACTTC. Its protein product is CASSFSVPGGRNIQYF. Variable domain in full (rest from reference TRBV5-1 and TRBJ2-4): KAGVTQTPRYLIKTRGQQVTLSCSPISGHRSVSWYQQTPGQGLQFLFEYFSETQRNKGNFPGRFSGRQFSNSRSEMNVSTLELGDSALYLCASSFSVPGGRNIQYFGAGTRLSVL.

The V gene is TRBV20-1, the J gene TRBJ2-7; a weak D match, TRBD2 (6 bases). V was cut by 3 bases and J by 2 bases, with 14 bases left in between. Germline V gene sequence: CDR1 DFQATT, CDR2 SNEGSKA (reference sequence). This CDR3 has 14 amino acids. In DNA, the CDR3 is TGCAGTGCTAGGAAAGACGGGAGAACCTACGAGCAGTACTTC. Its protein product is CSARKDGRTYEQYF.

As concerns this clonotype: At one end, the junction sequence differs from germline, possibly due to a read error. The V call is TRBV5-1, the J call TRBJ2-5; D is uncertain. The J call may be incorrect, as the DNA end agrees better with TRBJ2-7. Germline V lookup: CDR1 SGHRS, CDR2 YFSETQ. CDR3 size: 15 residues. DNA of the CDR3: TGCGCCAGCAACTTGGCCGAAGTCTGGGACTACGAGCAGTACTTC. It specifies CASNLAEVWDYEQYF.

This clonotype was found a few times. The chain links TRBV4-1 to TRBJ2-1; 7 nucleotides line up with TRBD2. J gave up 6 bases and V 0 bases, and 8 bases lay outside the gene matches. The germline CDR1 and CDR2 sequences are MGHRA and YSYEKL. CDR3 size: 16 residues. CDR3: CASSQDLGLVGNEQFF. The DNA of the CDR3 is TGCGCCAGCAGCCAAGATCTTGGACTAGTTGGCAATGAGCAGTTCTTC.

The chain's CDR3 is CASSVGKNIQYF. The CDR3 bases are TGTGCCAGCAGCGTAGGGAAAAACATTCAGTACTTC. The chain employs TRBV25-1 and TRBJ2-4; D remains ambiguous. This CDR3 is built from 12 residues. V was trimmed by 6 bases and J by 4 bases, leaving 7 bases between them. Germline-derived CDR1 and CDR2 are MGHDK and SYGVNS.

The genes are TRBV5-6 and TRBJ1-5; TRBD1 matches 7 bases. CDR1 and CDR2 (germline): SGHDT, YYEEEE. Germline trimming cut 1 base from V and 3 bases from J; bases unmatched to any gene: 13. This CDR3 region has 18 residues. CDR3: CASSLRTLTGSINQPQHF. CDR3 nucleotide sequence: TGTGCCAGCAGCTTGCGCACCCTGACAGGGAGCATCAATCAGCCCCAGCATTTT. Combining the CDR3 with reference TRBV5-6 and TRBJ1-5 gives the whole variable domain DAGVTQSPTHLIKTRGQQVTLRCSPKSGHDTVSWYQQALGQGPQFIFQYYEEEERQRGNFPDRFSGHQFPNYSSELNVNALLLGDSALYLCASSLRTLTGSINQPQHFGDGTRLSIL.

The chain couples TRBV12-3 or TRBV12-4 to TRBJ1-2, with D maybe TRBD1 (5 bases). V was shortened by 10 bases and J by 4 bases, with 22 bases between the two germline ends. This CDR3 contains 15 residues. The CDR3 spells CATSGAAVSIYGYTF. CDR3 DNA sequence: TGTGCCACCAGCGGGGCAGCCGTTTCCATCTATGGCTACACCTTC.

This rearrangement joins TRBV21-1 to TRBJ2-6; TRBD1, the table's D call, was not compared with the DNA. TRBV21-1 is a known pseudogene. The CDR3 loop spans 19 amino acids. The CDR3 DNA sequence: TGTGCCAGCAGCAAACCCCTGGGGGGATCGGGTTCTGAGGCCAACGTCCTGACTTTC. This translates into CASSKPLGGSGSEANVLTF.

The V gene is TRBV28, the J gene TRBJ2-7, with 7 positions matching TRBD1. Germline lookup yields CDR1 MDHEN and CDR2 SYDVKM. This CDR3 comprises 20 residues. After removal of 3 bases from V and 4 bases from J, the junction contained 24 bases not matched to a gene. CDR3 DNA sequence: TGTGCCAGCAGTTTTGAAGTTACAGACAGGGCTCGAAGGGGCCGATACGAGCAGTACTTC. Amino acids: CASSFEVTDRARRGRYEQYF. Full variable domain (rest looked up from reference TRBV28 and TRBJ2-7): DVKVTQSSRYLVKRTGEKVFLECVQDMDHENMFWYRQDPGLGLRLIYFSYDVKMKEKGDIPEGYSVSREKKERFSLILESASTNQTSMYLCASSFEVTDRARRGRYEQYFGPGTRLTVT.

This clonotype was seen repeatedly, ten times or more. The junction shows a germline mismatch at one end, possibly a read error. The chain's CDR3 is CASSQDPPDTQYF. The CDR3, as DNA: TGCGCCAGCAGCCAAGATCCTCCAGATACGCAGTATTTT. V gene TRBV4-2 combines with J gene TRBJ2-3; unclear D gene. Germline V gene sequence: CDR1 LGHNA, CDR2 YNFKEQ. This CDR3 spans 13 amino acids.

This clonotype was counted a few times. The chain uses TRBV14 and TRBJ2-1; tentatively, D is TRBD2 (5 bases). V lost 0 bases, J lost 3 bases, and 9 bases lay in between. The CDR3 has 15 amino acids. In germline, CDR1 is SGHDN, CDR2 FVKESK. The CDR3 loop reads CASSQDGRDYNEQFF. The CDR3 DNA reads TGTGCCAGCAGCCAAGACGGTCGGGACTACAATGAGCAGTTCTTC.

In this sample, this clonotype turned up a few times. The rearrangement links TRBV20-1 to TRBJ2-6; no definite D call. Germline loops: CDR1 DFQATT, CDR2 SNEGSKA (reference sequence). The CDR3 is made up of 12 amino acids. Trimming left V 2 bases short and J 4 bases short, with 3 bases between. The CDR3 DNA is TGCAGTGCTAGACCGGGGGCCAACGTCCTGACTTTC. This translates into CSARPGANVLTF.

This chain joins TRBV4-2 and TRBJ2-6; the match to TRBD2 covers 9 bases. Germline CDR1 and CDR2: LGHNA and YNFKEQ. The CDR3 loop spans 23 amino acids. Trimming removed 0 bases from V and 2 bases from J; junction bases left unmatched: 20. The CDR3: CASSQEASWTSEVGTPGANVLTF. CDR3 coding DNA: TGTGCCAGCAGCCAAGAAGCATCCTGGACTAGCGAGGTGGGCACACCTGGGGCCAACGTCCTGACTTTC.

The chain combines TRBV10-3 with TRBJ1-1; no reliable D call. Germline-derived CDR1 and CDR2 are ENHRY and SYGVKD. This CDR3 contains 15 residues. The V end lost 11 bases, the J end lost 0 bases, and 19 bases lay between the germline ends. The CDR3 here is CASQPSVVLNTEAFF. DNA of the CDR3: TGTGCCTCCCAACCCTCGGTAGTCTTGAACACTGAAGCTTTCTTT.

In its sample, this clonotype was seen a few times. V is TRBV20-1 and J is TRBJ2-1; no clear D. This CDR3 region has 15 residues. Trimming left V 2 bases short and J 0 bases short, with 11 bases between. Germline V lookup: CDR1 DFQATT, CDR2 SNEGSKA (reference sequence). The CDR3 coding sequence is TGCAGTGCTAGAAGCCAGGCCCCCTCCTACAATGAGCAGTTCTTC. The encoded protein is CSARSQAPSYNEQFF.

This clonotype was recorded once. The V and J genes are TRBV30 and TRBJ2-3; D perhaps matches TRBD2 (7 bases). Trimming took off 0 bases at V and 5 bases at J, with 15 bases between the two ends. Germline-derived CDR1 and CDR2 are GTSNPN and SVGIG (reference sequence). CDR3 length: 15 residues. CDR3 coding DNA: TGTGCCTGGAGTGTAGGCGGGGGCTCGGGAGATACGCAGTATTTT. Translation gives CAWSVGGGSGDTQYF.

This clonotype was detected many times. The chain is built from TRBV29-1 and TRBJ1-2; D is uncertain. The CDR3 totals 11 residues. Trimming took 2 bases from V and 5 from J, leaving 6 bases between them. CDR1 is SQVTM and CDR2 is ANQGSEA in the germline V gene. The CDR3 sequence: CSVERDYGYTF. Here the CDR3 DNA reads TGCAGCGTTGAAAGGGATTATGGCTACACCTTC.

The chain combines TRBV30 with TRBJ2-7; no clear D gene. The CDR3 contains 11 residues. V shed 2 bases and J shed 3 bases, with 5 bases lying between them. Germline V lookup: CDR1 GTSNPN, CDR2 SVGIG (reference sequence). CDR3 bases: TGTGCCTGGAGTTGGGACTACGAGCAGTACTTC. Residues: CAWSWDYEQYF.

This clonotype has only a few counts. The gene calls are TRBV6-6 and TRBJ1-1; a possible D gene is TRBD1 (5 bases). V shed 2 bases and J shed 4 bases, with 17 bases lying between them. This CDR3 has 16 residues. The germline V gene has CDR1 MNHNY and CDR2 SVGAGI (reference sequence). In DNA form, the CDR3 reads TGTGCCAGCAGTTACGGCCCGAGCGGGCAGGGCACTGAAGCTTTCTTT. Protein: CASSYGPSGQGTEAFF.

The V and J genes are TRBV6-2 or TRBV6-3 and TRBJ2-3; D is unclear. There are 10 residues in the CDR3. The germline V gene encodes CDR1 MNHEY and CDR2 SVGEGT. V was clipped by 6 bases and J by 5 bases, with 3 bases between them. The CDR3 nucleotides read TGTGCCAGCAGGAGAGATACGCAGTATTTT. Protein sequence: CASRRDTQYF.

Concerning this clonotype itself: One end of the junction fails to match germline, which may point to a read error. The V gene is TRBV20-1, the J gene TRBJ2-5; D perhaps matches TRBD2 (5 bases). Germline lookup yields CDR1 DFQATT and CDR2 SNEGSKA (reference sequence). The CDR3 sequence is 12 residues long. In DNA, the CDR3 is TGCAGTGCTAGCGGGGAACAAGAGGCCCAGTACTTC. It yields the protein CSASGEQEAQYF.